What follows describes a single TCR beta chain. As yet, its antigen is unknown. The data originate from a study of shared clonotypes between healthy human individuals. It was around 190 ng DNA, some 30,000 T cell genomes, that sorted-subset replicate PCRs used. This table comes from immunoSEQ multiplex PCR, and its TCRdb copy is limited to in-frame clones, with some not included. Of roughly 1 million clones in the sample, about 70% are singletons; the top ten hold approximately 1.5%. Study results and caveats: Non-shared clonotypes had lower generation probabilities than those shared by all four donors. Only blood was sampled; tissue repertoires likely differ.

The healthy adult donors were HIV-negative and reported no recent acute infections or vaccinations. This clonotype was sampled from a young man in good health. Source material: memory CD4+ T cells sorted from blood. Subset indicated: CD45RA-negative fraction.

The CDR3 region is CASSPGWGQGTDTQYF. The CDR3 region has the DNA TGTGCCAGCTCACCCGGTTGGGGACAGGGAACAGATACGCAGTATTTT. The V call is TRBV18, the J call TRBJ2-3, with TRBD1 matching 9 bases. The length of the CDR3 is 16 residues. From germline, CDR1 is KGHSH and CDR2 LQKENI. With V trimmed by 3 bases and J by 3 bases, 7 bases remained unmatched.